Presented here are 4 T cell receptor beta chains from one specimen sequenced in a study of CD8 T cells in Susac syndrome. About 0.5 to 1 ug RNA was reverse transcribed with random hexamers. TCRdb passed the immunoSEQ multiplex PCR reads through MiXCR, listing each CDR3 protein once. The sample lists roughly 160,000 distinct CDR3 sequences, around 94% occurring once. The sequencing sample was made of CD4+ T cells from PBMCs. These receptors came from a human donor in good health.

The rearrangement joins TRBV6-5 to TRBJ1-4; D is ambiguous. Per the germline V gene, CDR1 is MNHEY and CDR2 is SVGAGI. There are 16 residues in the CDR3. Trimming removed 0 bases from V and 0 bases from J, with 8 bases in between. The CDR3 sequence is CASSYSLGPTNEKLFF. CDR3 nucleotides: TGTGCCAGCAGTTACTCGTTAGGACCAACTAATGAAAAACTGTTTTTT.

The chain joins TRBV2 to TRBJ1-1; the match to TRBD1 covers 8 bases. Germline V gene lookup returns CDR1 SNHLY and CDR2 FYNNEI. Trimming cost V 5 bases and J 4 bases; bases outside gene matches: 3. This CDR3 has 13 residues. The CDR3 here is CASSYTGGTEAFF. CDR3 nucleotides: TGTGCCAGCAGTTACACAGGGGGCACTGAAGCTTTCTTT.

The CDR3 bases are TGTGCCAGCAGCGACAGGGTTGATACGCAGTATTTT. It specifies CASSDRVDTQYF. The chain carries TRBV6-2 or TRBV6-3 and TRBJ2-3, with TRBD1 matching over 7 bases. Germline trimming cut 6 bases from V and 6 bases from J; bases unmatched to any gene: 3. Germline CDR1 and CDR2: MNHEY and SVGEGT. The CDR3 extends over 12 amino acids.

The chain links TRBV15 to TRBJ2-7; D tentatively fits TRBD1 or TRBD2 (5 bases each). Germline assignment: CDR1 LNHNV and CDR2 YYDKDF (reference sequence). Between the trimmed V and J ends, which lost 5 bases and 3 bases, there was a span of 14 bases. The CDR3 sequence is 14 residues long. CDR3 DNA: TGTGCCACCAGCCGGTGGGACGGGAACTACGAGCAGTACTTC. The encoded protein is CATSRWDGNYEQYF.